This record concerns one TCR beta chain sequence. Its antigen is not identified. Each TCR beta cDNA library carried unique molecular identifiers. The source material, about 0.9 to 10 million T cells, gave rise to approximately 520,000 cDNA molecules. TCRdb re-analysed the PCR reads in MiXCR, keeping a single row per CDR3 protein. The sample carries about 430,000 distinct CDR3 sequences, less than 40% recorded once. This record belongs to a study of post-analysis software for immune sequencing data. On the study more broadly: Secondary progressive, relapsing-remitting and progressive-relapsing multiple sclerosis were among the included disease courses.

Study findings and constraints: Controls had significantly higher normalized Chao1 diversity than multiple sclerosis patients.

Specimen: blood. The origin of this receptor is a girl between 2 and 10 years old with multiple sclerosis.

The CDR3 coding sequence is TGTGCCAGCAGTTCTTCAACCTACGGCCCGGAGGGCGGAGAGACCCAGTACTTC. Translated: CASSSSTYGPEGGETQYF. The chain carries TRBV27 and TRBJ2-5; D possibly corresponds to TRBD2 (6 bases). This CDR3 contains 18 residues. V was clipped by 4 bases and J by 4 bases, with 25 bases between them. Germline values: CDR1 MNHEY, CDR2 SMNVEV (reference sequence).